The rows below give T cell receptor beta chains drawn from one sample of a study of shared clonotypes between healthy human individuals. Sequenced by immunoSEQ multiplex PCR; TCRdb stores in-frame clones only, minus some. The sample shows under 1,100,000 clones, about 84% of them seen only once. The sample comprised memory CD4+ T cells from PBMCs. These receptors all come from a man aged 18 to 30 in good health. Some clones in this sample may be carry-over from other donors' samples. Each CDR3 is given with its conserved first and last residue. The D gene is left open where the match is weak. The size of a clone is reported for some rows only, either as once, few or many, or as a class for expanded clones.

d_call clone_size j_call v_call cdr3_aa cdr3_nt
TRBD1 few TRBJ1-1 TRBV5-1 CASSLAGQGDRAFF TGCGCCAGCAGCTTGGCCGGACAGGGAGATCGAGCTTTCTTT
TRBD2 - TRBJ2-5 TRBV30 CAWRAGLAGVVETQYF TGTGCCTGGAGGGCAGGACTAGCGGGAGTTGTTGAGACCCAGTACTTC
- few TRBJ2-3 TRBV29-1 CSALLVVSDTQYF TGCAGCGCCCTTTTGGTTGTATCAGATACGCAGTATTTT
- - TRBJ2-7 TRBV18 CASSRSGGVLSYEQYF TGTGCCAGCTCCCGATCCGGAGGGGTCCTCTCCTACGAGCAGTACTTC
- - TRBJ2-7 TRBV11-2 CASSLTGSTSGRYEQYF TGTGCCAGCAGCTTGACGGGGTCCACCTCGGGGAGATACGAGCAGTACTTC
TRBD2 - TRBJ2-3 TRBV7-8 CASLAASGRAGRGGTQYF TGTGCCTCCCTGGCGGCTAGCGGGAGGGCCGGTCGGGGAGGTACGCAGTATTTT
TRBD1 - TRBJ2-7 TRBV5-1 CASSRGTGGMKEQYF TGCGCCAGCAGCAGGGGGACAGGGGGCATGAAGGAGCAGTACTTC
- few TRBJ2-5 TRBV27 CASSLYRGGGETQYF TGTGCCAGCAGTTTATACAGGGGCGGGGGAGAGACCCAGTACTTC
- - TRBJ1-2 TRBV5-1 CASGGDRVVGYTF TGCGCCAGCGGGGGGGACCGCGTGGTTGGCTACACCTTC
- - TRBJ1-3 TRBV5-4 CASSQRSSGNTIYF TGTGCCAGCAGCCAAAGGAGCTCTGGAAACACCATATATTTT
- - TRBJ2-2 TRBV6-5 CAGRRGFNTGELFF TGTGCCGGAAGGAGGGGGTTTAACACCGGGGAGCTGTTTTTT
TRBD1 - TRBJ1-2 TRBV5-6 CASSRTGVNRYTF TGTGCCAGCAGCCGGACAGGGGTTAATCGCTACACCTTC
TRBD2 once TRBJ2-7 TRBV28 CASSFLAGEVEQYF TGTGCCAGCAGTTTCCTAGCGGGAGAGGTTGAGCAGTACTTC
- - TRBJ1-2 TRBV28 CASSLESGRGYTF TGTGCCAGCAGTTTAGAGTCGGGGAGGGGCTACACCTTC
TRBD1 - TRBJ2-5 TRBV19 CASSAPGQGLLKTQYF TGTGCCAGTAGTGCCCCGGGACAGGGTCTCCTCAAGACCCAGTACTTC
- many TRBJ2-3 TRBV28 CASGAVVTDTQYF TGTGCCAGCGGGGCAGTCGTCACAGATACGCAGTATTTT
TRBD1 once TRBJ2-4 TRBV30 CAWSVGQTLAKNIQYF TGTGCCTGGAGTGTGGGACAGACCCTAGCCAAAAACATTCAGTACTTC
TRBD1 few TRBJ2-4 TRBV5-1 CASSLGQGARAKNIQYF TGCGCCAGCAGCTTGGGTCAGGGGGCAAGGGCCAAAAACATTCAGTACTTC
TRBD2 - TRBJ2-5 TRBV28 CASSFPMTSGRLQETQYF TGTGCCAGCAGTTTCCCCATGACTAGCGGGAGACTTCAAGAGACCCAGTACTTC
- - TRBJ2-1 TRBV7-3 CASSSREYNEQFF TGTGCCAGCAGCTCCCGGGAGTACAATGAGCAGTTCTTC
- once TRBJ1-1 TRBV6-1 CASSVYSETTEAFF TGTGCCAGCAGTGTTTACTCGGAGACAACTGAAGCTTTCTTT
TRBD1 - TRBJ2-6 TRBV28 CASSLWGQGGDNVLTF TGTGCCAGCAGTTTATGGGGACAGGGGGGTGACAACGTCCTGACTTTC
- once TRBJ2-1 TRBV11-2 CASSLGRLNEQFF TGTGCCAGCAGCTTAGGCAGGCTCAATGAGCAGTTCTTC
TRBD1 - TRBJ1-4 TRBV15 CATSRDGTGAEKLFF TGTGCCACCAGCAGAGATGGGACAGGGGCTGAAAAACTGTTTTTT
TRBD1 - TRBJ1-1 TRBV5-4 CASSPWTGDTEAFF TGTGCCAGCAGCCCTTGGACAGGGGACACTGAAGCTTTCTTT